This is a list of T cell receptor beta chains from one sample in a study of Graves' ophthalmopathy and Graves' hyperthyroidism. One entry per CDR3 protein, called by TCRdb with MiXCR from the multiplex PCR reads. The sample records more than 550,000 distinct CDR3 sequences, roughly 39% being singletons. Sequenced input: peripheral blood. Source of these receptors: an adult man with Graves' ophthalmopathy. Both conserved end residues are part of each CDR3. D genes are given only for firm matches. Rows give clone size only sometimes, using once, few, many, or a class for an expanded clone.

d_call cdr3_length j_call clone_size v_call cdr3_aa cdr3_nt
NA 13 TRBJ1-6 NA TRBV7-8 CASRRDRNSPPHF TGTGCCAGCAGACGGGACCGTAATTCACCCCCCCACTTT
NA 12 TRBJ2-7 many TRBV9 CASSVALGEQYF TGTGCCAGCAGCGTAGCTCTGGGGGAGCAGTACTTC
NA 14 TRBJ2-7 NA TRBV11-1 CASSVDSGGRGQYF TGTGCCAGCAGCGTTGATAGTGGGGGGCGCGGACAGTACTTC
NA 15 TRBJ2-2 few TRBV12-3/TRBV12-4 CASSSPAGRFGELFF TGTGCCAGCAGTTCTCCCGCGGGACGGTTCGGGGAGCTGTTTTTT
TRBD1 13 TRBJ2-7 many TRBV20-1 CSAIDRGQYEQYF TGCAGTGCTATAGACAGGGGGCAGTACGAGCAGTACTTC
NA 14 TRBJ1-2 NA TRBV10-3 CASSSGHADYGYTF TGTGCCAGCAGCTCGGGACACGCAGACTATGGCTACACCTTC
TRBD1 15 TRBJ2-5 NA TRBV5-1 CASSMLRTGGETRYF TGCGCCAGCAGCATGCTCCGGACAGGGGGCGAGACCCGGTACTTC
NA 13 TRBJ2-5 NA TRBV2 CATRATGQETQYF TGTGCCACTCGAGCGACAGGCCAAGAGACCCAGTACTTC
TRBD2 17 TRBJ2-7 NA TRBV4-1 CASSRGLAGTGEHEQYF TGCGCCAGCAGCCGAGGACTAGCGGGTACCGGGGAGCACGAGCAGTACTTC
NA 16 TRBJ2-5 many TRBV9 CASSVDYRDGRETQYF TGTGCCAGCAGCGTAGATTACAGGGACGGGCGAGAGACCCAGTACTTC
NA 11 TRBJ2-5 NA TRBV9 CASSPTGTQYF TGTGCCAGCAGCCCCACCGGGACCCAGTACTTC
NA 17 TRBJ1-4 NA TRBV6-6 CASSKRGDASRDEKLFF TGTGCCAGCAGTAAGAGGGGAGACGCCAGTCGGGATGAAAAACTGTTTTTT